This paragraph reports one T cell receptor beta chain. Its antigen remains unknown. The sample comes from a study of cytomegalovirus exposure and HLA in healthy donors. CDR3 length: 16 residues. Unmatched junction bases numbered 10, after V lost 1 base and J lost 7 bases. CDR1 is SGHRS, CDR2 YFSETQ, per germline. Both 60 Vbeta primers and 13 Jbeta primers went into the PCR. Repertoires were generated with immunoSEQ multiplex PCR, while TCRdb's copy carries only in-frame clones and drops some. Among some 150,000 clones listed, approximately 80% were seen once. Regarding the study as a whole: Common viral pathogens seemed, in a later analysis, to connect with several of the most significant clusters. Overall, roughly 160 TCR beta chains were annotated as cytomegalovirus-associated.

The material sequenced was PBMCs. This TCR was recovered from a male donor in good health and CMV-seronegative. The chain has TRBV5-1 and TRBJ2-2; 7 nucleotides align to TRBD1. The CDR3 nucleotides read TGCGCCAGCAGCTTGTTGTCTAGGGGGCGTGACGGGGAGCTGTTTTTT. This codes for CASSLLSRGRDGELFF.